One TCR beta chain is described in this entry. No antigen is known for it. The data were taken from a study of T cell responses to AZD1222 COVID-19 vaccine. The wider study: Pooled in the analysis were second doses at about 4 or about 12 weeks. General study points: The donor group comprised mostly white British people and more females; the analysis possibly underestimated clonal diversity.

Clones were sequenced by immunoSEQ multiplex PCR, and TCRdb holds only the in-frame ones, with some missing. The sample holds under 200,000 clones, 94% seen once. Germline V gene data show CDR1 as GTSNPN and CDR2 as SVGIG (reference sequence). The CDR3 loop spans 15 amino acids. The ends lost 2 bases at V and 1 base at J; junction bases unmatched: 7. Material: peripheral blood, obtained on day 0 of AZD1222 vaccination. The rearrangement joins TRBV30 to TRBJ1-1, with TRBD1 identical over 7 bases. The sequence came from an adult in good health. Written as DNA, the CDR3 is TGTGCCTGGAGTCAAGGGGACAGACCGAACACTGAAGCTTTCTTT. This codes for CAWSQGDRPNTEAFF. Full variable domain (remainder filled in from reference TRBV30 and TRBJ1-1): SQTIHQWPATLVQPVGSPLSLECTVEGTSNPNLYWYRQAAGRGLQLLFYSVGIGQISSEVPQNLSASRPQDRQFILSSKKLLLSDSGFYLCAWSQGDRPNTEAFFGQGTRLTVV.